These T cell receptor beta chains were read from a single sample in a study of shared clonotypes between healthy human individuals. Clones were read by immunoSEQ multiplex PCR, and TCRdb kept only the in-frame ones, dropping some. The sample includes a few million clones, more than 80% of them seen just once. Sequencing was done on a sample of naive CD4+ T cells sorted from blood. The source is a man aged 18-30 years in good health. CDR3s leave out the opening cysteine and the closing phenylalanine or tryptophan. A D gene is named only where the DNA matches it firmly. Clone size appears in some rows only: once, few, many, or a class for an expanded clone.

>.|TRBJ2-5|16|.|TRBV2
ASSVFFPGLGREETQY
>.|TRBJ1-6|11|once|TRBV30
AWREGPTEPLH
>.|TRBJ2-4|12|.|TRBV2
ASGDRGAKNIQY
>.|TRBJ2-2|12|.|TRBV9
ASSDRHSTGELF
>.|TRBJ1-5|16|.|TRBV12-5
ASGLVGFVRASNQPQH
>TRBD1|TRBJ1-2|10|.|TRBV2
ATLGQGGGYT
>.|TRBJ2-1|16|.|TRBV11-2
ASSLEGRRLGGYNEQF
>.|TRBJ1-5|9|few|TRBV7-2
ASGLGETQH
>.|TRBJ1-6|13|once|TRBV6-6
ASSYPGLENSPLH
>TRBD1|TRBJ2-7|13|once|TRBV2
ASSAAGQGVNEQY
>.|TRBJ2-4|14|.|TRBV5-1
ASSLASQGPKNIQY
>.|TRBJ1-1|11|few|TRBV28
ASSLAGSTEAF
>TRBD2|TRBJ2-7|14|.|TRBV29-1
SVAPLGTSGTYEQY
>.|TRBJ2-7|12|.|TRBV7-2
ASSLEWGPYEQY
>TRBD1|TRBJ1-2|13|.|TRBV18
ASSPQGAGLDGYT
>.|TRBJ2-3|13|once|TRBV19
ASSPSGTHIHTQY
>TRBD1|TRBJ1-2|13|.|TRBV27
ASREIGTGPYGYT
>.|TRBJ2-5|12|.|TRBV15
ATSRDPVQETQY
>.|TRBJ1-1|11|few|TRBV4-1
ASSSSENTEAF
>.|TRBJ1-2|11|.|TRBV4-1
ASSLHRGAGYT
>TRBD1|TRBJ2-2|13|.|TRBV6-1
ASSRDRVNTGELF
>.|TRBJ1-1|11|.|TRBV5-1
ASSPLGGTEAF
>.|TRBJ1-3|13|.|TRBV7-9
ASSLGVSSGNTIY
>TRBD1|TRBJ2-4|13|.|TRBV7-9
ASSLFRGRENIQY
>.|TRBJ1-6|11|.|TRBV19
ASSEFRGSPLH
>.|TRBJ1-4|12|.|TRBV5-1
ASSSDSDKEKLF
>.|TRBJ2-2|11|once|TRBV5-1
ASSWTGTGELF
>TRBD1|TRBJ2-6|14|.|TRBV18
ASSPATGAGANVLT
>.|TRBJ1-5|15|.|TRBV19
ASSSPPGYGSNQPQH
>.|TRBJ2-7|11|.|TRBV10-3
AISESGTYEQY
>.|TRBJ2-3|13|.|TRBV7-2
ASSSLAVRPDTQY
>.|TRBJ1-5|13|.|TRBV5-6
ASSLIGIGDQPQH
>.|TRBJ2-3|15|.|TRBV5-4
ASSPSWGGPSTDTQY
>.|TRBJ1-4|14|.|TRBV27
ASSLSFWGLNEKLF